This TCR beta chain is from a study of blood T cell repertoires in COVID-19. Cohort 3 recovery required two negative PCRs, clearance, or symptom resolution. The germline CDR1 and CDR2 sequences are SGHNT and YYREEE (reference sequence). V gave up 4 bases and J gave up 2 bases; unmatched junction bases: 5. The CDR3 is 14 amino acids. As handled by the study authors: How many nucleated cells were present was estimated from reference gene primer amplification. Using immunoSEQ multiplex PCR, the repertoire was profiled, and TCRdb retains in-frame clones only, with some absent. V and J calls and clone size are given by that table; D and trimming were obtained from the DNA. The sample includes about 130,000 clones, 70% to 90% of them seen just once.

Sequenced: PBMCs or T cells enriched from blood (not recorded which). The chain uses TRBV5-4 and TRBJ2-5; 7 nucleotides line up with TRBD1. This TCR was recovered from a woman between 50 and 59 years old who had recovered from COVID-19. The CDR3 region has the DNA TGTGCCAGCAGCCCCGGACAGGAACAAGAGACCCAGTACTTC. The encoded protein is CASSPGQEQETQYF.